This is a list of T cell receptor beta chains from one sample in a study of shared clonotypes between healthy human individuals. Produced via immunoSEQ multiplex PCR; TCRdb's table is partial and in-frame only. The table lists some 510,000 clones, 79% of them singletons. The sequenced sample consisted of PBMCs. The origin of the receptors is a woman between 35 and 50 years old in good health. Some clones in this sample may be carry-over from other donors' samples. Both conserved end residues are part of each CDR3. A D gene is named only where the DNA matches it firmly. Expanded clones are given a class, and other clones once, few, many or no size at all.

v_call: TRBV6-5; j_call: TRBJ1-2; clone_size: -; d_call: -; cdr3_length: 16; cdr3_nt: TGTGCCAGCAGTTACTCGAAGTTTAATCGTATCTATGGCTACACCTTC; cdr3_aa: CASSYSKFNRIYGYTF
v_call: TRBV7-6; j_call: TRBJ1-3; clone_size: once; d_call: -; cdr3_length: 13; cdr3_nt: TGTGCCAGCAGCTTAGGGGGTCGAGACACCATATATTTT; cdr3_aa: CASSLGGRDTIYF
v_call: TRBV19; j_call: TRBJ2-3; clone_size: -; d_call: -; cdr3_length: 16; cdr3_nt: TGTGCCAGTAGTATTATGGCGGACCTCTCGGCAGATACGCAGTATTTT; cdr3_aa: CASSIMADLSADTQYF
v_call: TRBV30; j_call: TRBJ2-7; clone_size: once; d_call: -; cdr3_length: 12; cdr3_nt: TGTGCCTGGAGTATGAAGGGCTCCGCGGAGTACTTC; cdr3_aa: CAWSMKGSAEYF
v_call: TRBV18; j_call: TRBJ2-7; clone_size: -; d_call: TRBD1; cdr3_length: 14; cdr3_nt: TGTGCCAGCTCACCGAACAGGGGCTCCTACGAGCAGTACTTC; cdr3_aa: CASSPNRGSYEQYF
v_call: TRBV27; j_call: TRBJ2-7; clone_size: -; d_call: TRBD1; cdr3_length: 14; cdr3_nt: TGTGCCTGCTCCCGCGCGGGACAGGGTTACGAGCAGTACTTC; cdr3_aa: CACSRAGQGYEQYF
v_call: TRBV7-2; j_call: TRBJ2-5; clone_size: -; d_call: -; cdr3_length: 12; cdr3_nt: TGTGCCAGCAGCTTCTTAGCTGAGACCCAGTACTTC; cdr3_aa: CASSFLAETQYF
v_call: TRBV28; j_call: TRBJ2-7; clone_size: -; d_call: TRBD2; cdr3_length: 15; cdr3_nt: TGTGCCAGCAGCCCCTCGGCGGGAGACCAATACGAGCAGTACTTC; cdr3_aa: CASSPSAGDQYEQYF
v_call: TRBV11-1; j_call: TRBJ2-1; clone_size: few; d_call: TRBD2; cdr3_length: 16; cdr3_nt: TGTGCCAGCAGCCCGAGGACTAGCGGGAGGTGGAATGAGCAGTTCTTC; cdr3_aa: CASSPRTSGRWNEQFF
v_call: TRBV5-1; j_call: TRBJ1-4; clone_size: -; d_call: -; cdr3_length: 14; cdr3_nt: TGCGCCAGCAGCTTGACAGGGCTTAATGAAAAACTGTTTTTT; cdr3_aa: CASSLTGLNEKLFF
v_call: TRBV2; j_call: TRBJ2-2; clone_size: -; d_call: -; cdr3_length: 16; cdr3_nt: TGTGCCAGCAGTGCTCAGGGACCCACGGGGGCCGGGGAGCTGTTTTTT; cdr3_aa: CASSAQGPTGAGELFF
v_call: TRBV5-1; j_call: TRBJ2-1; clone_size: -; d_call: TRBD2; cdr3_length: 17; cdr3_nt: TGCGCCAGCGGGTCCGGGACTAGCGGCTTCTTAGGGAATGAGCAGTTCTTC; cdr3_aa: CASGSGTSGFLGNEQFF
v_call: TRBV11-1; j_call: TRBJ2-2; clone_size: -; d_call: TRBD2; cdr3_length: 19; cdr3_nt: TGTGCCAGCAGCTTAGTCCTAGCGGGAGCCACCTCGAACACCGGGGAGCTGTTTTTT; cdr3_aa: CASSLVLAGATSNTGELFF
v_call: TRBV14; j_call: TRBJ2-7; clone_size: -; d_call: -; cdr3_length: 15; cdr3_nt: TGTGCCAGCAGCCAAGATTGGGCTCCCTATCGGGAGCAGTACTTC; cdr3_aa: CASSQDWAPYREQYF
v_call: TRBV4-3; j_call: TRBJ1-3; clone_size: -; d_call: -; cdr3_length: 15; cdr3_nt: TGCGCCAGCAGCCTTAACCTTGACTCTGGAAACACCATATATTTT; cdr3_aa: CASSLNLDSGNTIYF
v_call: TRBV5-1; j_call: TRBJ1-1; clone_size: -; d_call: -; cdr3_length: 15; cdr3_nt: TGCGCCAGCAGCTTGGATCCAGAACCGAACACTGAAGCTTTCTTT; cdr3_aa: CASSLDPEPNTEAFF
v_call: TRBV16; j_call: TRBJ2-3; clone_size: many; d_call: TRBD1; cdr3_length: 16; cdr3_nt: TGTGCCAGCAGCCCCGGACAGGGGTTCTTCTCAGATACGCAGTATTTT; cdr3_aa: CASSPGQGFFSDTQYF
v_call: TRBV7-2; j_call: TRBJ2-3; clone_size: -; d_call: -; cdr3_length: 15; cdr3_nt: TGTGCCAGCAGCTTAGAGGTGGGGGGAACAGATACGCAGTATTTT; cdr3_aa: CASSLEVGGTDTQYF
v_call: TRBV2; j_call: TRBJ2-7; clone_size: -; d_call: -; cdr3_length: 15; cdr3_nt: TGTGCCAGCAGTGAAGGAAGGACTATCTCCTACGAGCAGTACTTC; cdr3_aa: CASSEGRTISYEQYF
v_call: TRBV20-1; j_call: TRBJ2-7; clone_size: -; d_call: -; cdr3_length: 11; cdr3_nt: TGCAGTGCTTCCCCCGCCTACGAGCAGTACTTC; cdr3_aa: CSASPAYEQYF
v_call: TRBV30; j_call: TRBJ2-1; clone_size: -; d_call: -; cdr3_length: 13; cdr3_nt: TGTGCCTGGACAGAGGAGGTCCACAATGAGCAGTTCTTC; cdr3_aa: CAWTEEVHNEQFF
v_call: TRBV7-2; j_call: TRBJ2-3; clone_size: -; d_call: -; cdr3_length: 10; cdr3_nt: TGTGCCACCAGAGCCCGACAATTACGTTTT; cdr3_aa: CATRARQLRF
v_call: TRBV4-2; j_call: TRBJ2-1; clone_size: -; d_call: TRBD2; cdr3_length: 16; cdr3_nt: TGTGCCAGCACCACTAGGACTAGCGGTTTCTACAATGAGCAGTTCTTC; cdr3_aa: CASTTRTSGFYNEQFF
v_call: TRBV29-1; j_call: TRBJ2-3; clone_size: -; d_call: -; cdr3_length: 13; cdr3_nt: TGCAGCGTTGATTATACCAGGGGAGATACGCAGTATTTT; cdr3_aa: CSVDYTRGDTQYF
v_call: TRBV11-2; j_call: TRBJ1-6; clone_size: -; d_call: -; cdr3_length: 15; cdr3_nt: TGTGCCAGCAGCTTAGCTTTAGGAGAAAATTCACCCCTCCACTTT; cdr3_aa: CASSLALGENSPLHF
v_call: TRBV28; j_call: TRBJ2-1; clone_size: few; d_call: -; cdr3_length: 15; cdr3_nt: TGTGCCAGCAGTTTTCTAAGCGGACTGGGCAATGAGCAGTTCTTC; cdr3_aa: CASSFLSGLGNEQFF
v_call: TRBV5-1; j_call: TRBJ2-7; clone_size: few; d_call: -; cdr3_length: 13; cdr3_nt: TGCGCCAGCAGCTTGACTAGGCCCTACGAGCAGTACTTC; cdr3_aa: CASSLTRPYEQYF
v_call: TRBV7-8; j_call: TRBJ2-1; clone_size: -; d_call: TRBD2; cdr3_length: 15; cdr3_nt: TGTGCCAGCAGCTTGACCGAGACTAGCTCTTGGGAGCAGTTCTTC; cdr3_aa: CASSLTETSSWEQFF